A selection of T cell receptor beta chains follows, all from one sample in a study of T-cell memory formation after mild COVID-19. From the 5' RACE reads, TCRdb called clonotypes with MiXCR, one entry per CDR3 protein. Of about 260,000 distinct CDR3 sequences listed, 15% to 20% are singletons. The material sequenced was PBMCs or a T cell subset sorted from them (not recorded which). These receptors were collected from a man aged 18 to 35 who had mild COVID-19 (a few samples of this study predate the infection). Cell type and time point are not known. CDR3s include the opening cysteine and the closing phenylalanine or tryptophan. Fields, in order: J gene, clone size, D gene, V gene, CDR3 DNA, CDR3 protein. The D gene is left open where the match is weak. For some rows the clone size is stated as once, few or many, or as a class when expanded; others skip it.

TRBJ2-4,few,TRBD2,TRBV3-1,TGTGCCAGCAGCCAAGGCGGGGGGGCAACCAAAAACATTCAGTACTTC,CASSQGGGATKNIQYF
TRBJ2-3,few,.,TRBV9,TGTGCCAGCAGCGTCCGGGACACGTCCACAGATACGCAGTATTTT,CASSVRDTSTDTQYF
TRBJ2-5,.,TRBD1,TRBV7-2,TGTGCCAGCAGCTCGCAGGGGGCAGGAAAAGAGACCCAGTACTTC,CASSSQGAGKETQYF
TRBJ2-3,few,.,TRBV6-6,TGTGCCAGCAGTTACTCGAGATCCAGAAGAACAGATACGCAGTATTTT,CASSYSRSRRTDTQYF
TRBJ1-1,few,.,TRBV10-3,TGTGCCATCAGTGAGTCGACAAATGGACAGACGGTAACTGAAGCTTTCTTT,CAISESTNGQTVTEAFF
TRBJ1-5,.,.,TRBV28,TGTGCCAGCAGTTCGCATCTTAGTAGCAATCAGCCCCAGCATTTT,CASSSHLSSNQPQHF
TRBJ2-1,.,.,TRBV21-1,TGTGCCAGCAGCATGGAGGAGGGTCCCAATGAGCAGTTCTTC,CASSMEEGPNEQFF
TRBJ1-4,.,.,TRBV7-2,TGTGCCAGCAGCTCAACTTGGGGGGCCCTGTCGGAACTGTTTTTT,CASSSTWGALSELFF
TRBJ2-2,many,TRBD1,TRBV5-1,TGCGCCAGCAGCTTGGTCGGGACAGGGAACACCGGGGAGCTGTTTTTT,CASSLVGTGNTGELFF
TRBJ2-2,few,.,TRBV14,TGTGCCAGCAGTTCCCTAAGTGGGCTTAACACCGGGGAGCTGTTTTTT,CASSSLSGLNTGELFF
TRBJ1-1,few,TRBD1,TRBV7-2,TGTGCCAGCAGCCCAGCGGGACAGCGCCTGACTGAAGCTTTCTTT,CASSPAGQRLTEAFF
TRBJ2-2,many,.,TRBV28,TGTGCCAGCAGTCCCTCGGCAGGGGCCGTGAACACCGGGGAGCTGTTTTTT,CASSPSAGAVNTGELFF
TRBJ1-1,many,.,TRBV7-3,TGTGCCAGCAGCTTAGGACAGCAAAACACTGAAGCTTTCTTT,CASSLGQQNTEAFF